One and the same sample provided the 11 T cell receptor beta chains below, sequenced in a study of neurological immune-mediated disorders (dated by TCRdb to the late 2010s). Receptor libraries were prepared by 5' RACE. The sequencer listed for this sample is Illumina HiSeq 2500. TCRdb itself trimmed the public reads at Q25 with fastp, ran MiXCR and retained productive beta chains. Rows merge per CDR3 protein into single entries with the most common DNA and genes. The sample records 50,000 or so distinct CDR3 sequences, about 25% of which are singletons. Around a quarter of the sample belongs to the ten largest clones. Specimen: PBMCs. Receptor source: a woman in her seventies in good health.

Details on this clonotype: A read error may explain this, as a much larger clone is one base away. J is TRBJ2-3 and V is TRBV7-6; D not resolved. CDR1 is SGHVS, CDR2 FNYEAQ, per germline. The germline V and J ends were trimmed by 5 bases and 3 bases, with 12 bases remaining between them. The CDR3 is 14 amino acids. The CDR3 region has the DNA TGTGCCAGCAGCCACGGGCCTAGAACAGATACGCAGTATTTT. Its protein is CASSHGPRTDTQYF.

This clonotype was seen at least ten times. The chain is built from TRBV9 and TRBJ2-3; 14 bases are a match to TRBD2. From germline, CDR1 is SGDLS and CDR2 YYNGEE. The junction had 9 bases not matched to a gene; V was cut back by 4 bases and J by 5 bases. The CDR3 totals 17 residues. The CDR3 reads CASSSATSGRAGDTQYF. CDR3 nucleotide sequence: TGTGCCAGCAGCTCTGCGACTAGCGGGAGGGCCGGAGATACGCAGTATTTT.

This clonotype was picked up many times. The CDR3 here is CASSPRLDSTDTQYF. The CDR3 DNA reads TGTGCCAGCAGCCCGAGACTCGATAGCACAGATACGCAGTATTTT. J is TRBJ2-3 and V is TRBV14; no clear D. CDR3 size: 15 residues. Germline assignment: CDR1 SGHDN and CDR2 FVKESK. Trimming removed 4 bases at V and 0 bases at J, with 11 bases between.

This clonotype was found many times. The rearrangement uses TRBV29-1 and TRBJ2-7; no definite D call. CDR3 length: 13 residues. Per the germline V gene, CDR1 is SQVTM and CDR2 is ANQGSEA. Trimming removed 4 bases at V and 0 bases at J, with 10 bases between. CDR3 nucleotides: TGCAGCGTTGGAGGTGGGTTCTCCTACGAGCAGTACTTC. This sequence encodes CSVGGGFSYEQYF.

The V call is TRBV18, the J call TRBJ2-3; D remains unclear. Germline V lookup: CDR1 KGHSH, CDR2 LQKENI. This CDR3 comprises 14 residues. Trimming pared 2 bases from V and 3 bases from J, leaving 9 bases between. The chain's CDR3 is CASSPFGATDTQYF. CDR3 bases: TGTGCCAGCTCACCATTTGGAGCGACAGATACGCAGTATTTT.

This chain links TRBV29-1 with TRBJ1-1; TRBD1 might be the D (6 bases). Trimming stripped 6 bases from V and 6 bases from J, with 17 bases between. The CDR3 length is 13 residues. Germline values: CDR1 SQVTM, CDR2 ANQGSEA. CDR3 protein: CSVGAGWGAEAFF. The CDR3 DNA follows: TGCAGCGTGGGGGCAGGGTGGGGAGCTGAAGCTTTCTTT.

The V gene is TRBV12-3 or TRBV12-4, the J gene TRBJ2-1; a weak D match, TRBD1 (6 bases). The CDR3 extends over 13 amino acids. Trimming left V 5 bases short and J 10 bases short, with 15 bases between. This CDR3 reads CASSPLTGWEQFF. The CDR3 region has the DNA TGTGCCAGCAGTCCGCTGACAGGTTGGGAGCAGTTCTTC.

This clonotype was picked up many times. V gene TRBV29-1 combines with J gene TRBJ2-5; 10 positions agree with TRBD2. The CDR3 spans 13 residues. J was trimmed by 5 bases and V by 5 bases; bases with no gene match: 5. In germline, CDR1 is SQVTM, CDR2 ANQGSEA. The CDR3 DNA sequence: TGCAGCGTTTTTCGAGCGGGAGGGGAGACCCAGTACTTC. The encoded protein is CSVFRAGGETQYF.

This clonotype showed up many times. This chain uses TRBV10-2 with TRBJ2-2, with 9 bases fitting TRBD2. The CDR3 is made up of 15 amino acids. V lost 6 bases and J lost 6; bases outside the gene matches: 8. Germline values: CDR1 WSHSY, CDR2 SAAADI. CDR3 nucleotides: TGCGCCAGCAGAGCGGGAGGCCCTGGTGCCGGGGAGCTGTTTTTT. Protein sequence: CASRAGGPGAGELFF.

The CDR3 DNA is TGCGCCAGCAGCCAAGAAAGGGGGGGCACGCAGTATTTT. This translates into CASSQERGGTQYF. The rearrangement joins TRBV4-3 to TRBJ2-3; tentative D call: TRBD2 (7 bases). V lost 0 bases to trimming and J lost 9 bases, with 10 bases between them. Germline lookup yields CDR1 LGHNA and CDR2 YSLEER. CDR3 size: 13 residues.

This clonotype was detected many times. The chain joins TRBV20-1 to TRBJ1-5; TRBD1 matches 8 bases. Germline assignment: CDR1 DFQATT and CDR2 SNEGSKA (reference sequence). The CDR3 runs to 14 residues. V shed 6 bases, J shed 4 bases, and the junction held 8 bases outside the gene matches. The CDR3 region is CSANAGGLNQPQHF. In DNA, the CDR3 is TGCAGTGCCAATGCAGGGGGCCTTAATCAGCCCCAGCATTTT.